A selection of T cell receptor beta chains follows, all from one sample in a study of blood T cell repertoires in COVID-19. Sequenced by immunoSEQ multiplex PCR; TCRdb stores in-frame clones only, minus some. The sample holds some 400,000 clones, around 84% seen once. The sequencing input was peripheral blood. These receptors all stem from a human donor in a cohort sampled during active COVID-19. The CDR3 runs from the conserved cysteine through the conserved F or W. Fields, in order: clone size, J gene, D gene, CDR3 length, V gene, CDR3 protein, CDR3 DNA. A D gene is named only where the DNA matches it firmly. Only some rows state a clone size, as once, few, many or a class for expanded clones.

clone size: NA; J gene: TRBJ1-1; D gene: NA; CDR3 length: 14; V gene: TRBV5-4; CDR3 protein: CASSLWGLNTEAFF; CDR3 DNA: TGTGCCAGCAGCTTGTGGGGCCTGAACACTGAAGCTTTCTTT
clone size: NA; J gene: TRBJ2-1; D gene: TRBD1; CDR3 length: 16; V gene: TRBV10-3; CDR3 protein: CAISDIGTGKNNEQFF; CDR3 DNA: TGTGCCATCAGTGATATCGGGACAGGGAAAAACAATGAGCAGTTCTTC
clone size: few; J gene: TRBJ2-2; D gene: TRBD2; CDR3 length: 15; V gene: TRBV4-1; CDR3 protein: CASSQTGLAPGELFF; CDR3 DNA: TGCGCCAGCAGCCAAACGGGACTAGCTCCCGGGGAGCTGTTTTTT
clone size: NA; J gene: TRBJ2-1; D gene: TRBD2; CDR3 length: 15; V gene: TRBV24-1; CDR3 protein: CATSSGTSGYNEQFF; CDR3 DNA: TGTGCCACCAGTTCCGGGACTAGCGGCTACAATGAGCAGTTCTTC
clone size: NA; J gene: TRBJ2-5; D gene: TRBD2; CDR3 length: 15; V gene: TRBV4-1; CDR3 protein: CASSQGDYPGETQYF; CDR3 DNA: TGCGCCAGCAGCCAAGGGGACTACCCAGGCGAGACCCAGTACTTC
clone size: NA; J gene: TRBJ2-5; D gene: NA; CDR3 length: 15; V gene: TRBV5-1; CDR3 protein: CASSLAADGQETQYF; CDR3 DNA: TGCGCCAGCAGCTTGGCAGCGGACGGACAAGAGACCCAGTACTTC
clone size: NA; J gene: TRBJ2-5; D gene: TRBD2; CDR3 length: 16; V gene: TRBV5-5; CDR3 protein: CASSPGGGRARETQYF; CDR3 DNA: TGTGCCAGCAGCCCTGGCGGCGGGAGGGCCCGAGAGACCCAGTACTTC
clone size: NA; J gene: TRBJ2-7; D gene: TRBD2; CDR3 length: 19; V gene: TRBV28; CDR3 protein: CASSWLAGVRAPSSYEQYF; CDR3 DNA: TGTGCCAGCAGTTGGCTAGCGGGAGTTAGGGCCCCCAGCTCCTACGAGCAGTACTTC
clone size: many; J gene: TRBJ1-1; D gene: NA; CDR3 length: 14; V gene: TRBV7-3; CDR3 protein: CASSFSGTNTEAFF; CDR3 DNA: TGTGCCAGCAGCTTCAGCGGGACGAACACTGAAGCTTTCTTT
clone size: NA; J gene: TRBJ2-2; D gene: NA; CDR3 length: 14; V gene: TRBV19; CDR3 protein: CASRSERLAGELFF; CDR3 DNA: TGTGCCAGCCGGTCGGAAAGACTGGCCGGGGAGCTGTTTTTT
clone size: NA; J gene: TRBJ1-5; D gene: NA; CDR3 length: 15; V gene: TRBV4-2; CDR3 protein: CASSQDGGGNQPQHF; CDR3 DNA: TGTGCCAGCAGCCAAGACGGCGGAGGCAATCAGCCCCAGCATTTT
clone size: NA; J gene: TRBJ2-1; D gene: NA; CDR3 length: 17; V gene: TRBV9; CDR3 protein: CASSVEGGPYYHNEQFF; CDR3 DNA: TGTGCCAGCAGCGTAGAGGGGGGGCCATACTATCACAATGAGCAGTTCTTC
clone size: NA; J gene: TRBJ2-1; D gene: NA; CDR3 length: 13; V gene: TRBV9; CDR3 protein: CASSRTEDNEQFF; CDR3 DNA: TGTGCCAGCAGCAGGACTGAAGACAATGAGCAGTTCTTC
clone size: NA; J gene: TRBJ2-3; D gene: TRBD2; CDR3 length: 16; V gene: TRBV27; CDR3 protein: CASSLSAGGNTDTQYF; CDR3 DNA: TGTGCCAGCAGTTTATCTGCGGGAGGGAACACAGATACGCAGTATTTT
clone size: NA; J gene: TRBJ2-3; D gene: NA; CDR3 length: 14; V gene: TRBV6-5; CDR3 protein: CASIPRAGRDTQYF; CDR3 DNA: TGTGCCAGCATCCCTAGGGCAGGGCGAGATACGCAGTATTTT
clone size: once; J gene: TRBJ1-6; D gene: NA; CDR3 length: 13; V gene: TRBV9; CDR3 protein: CASSVGGRSPLHF; CDR3 DNA: TGTGCCAGCAGCGTAGGGGGCAGGTCACCCCTCCACTTT
clone size: once; J gene: TRBJ1-5; D gene: NA; CDR3 length: 12; V gene: TRBV6-5; CDR3 protein: CASSDREQPQHF; CDR3 DNA: TGTGCCAGCAGCGACAGAGAGCAGCCCCAGCATTTT
clone size: NA; J gene: TRBJ2-3; D gene: NA; CDR3 length: 15; V gene: TRBV18; CDR3 protein: CASSPPERQTDTQYF; CDR3 DNA: TGTGCCAGCTCACCACCTGAGCGGCAAACAGATACGCAGTATTTT
clone size: NA; J gene: TRBJ2-7; D gene: TRBD2; CDR3 length: 13; V gene: TRBV6-2/TRBV6-3; CDR3 protein: CASSSVRGGEQYF; CDR3 DNA: TGTGCCAGCAGTTCCGTCCGGGGGGGCGAGCAGTACTTC
clone size: NA; J gene: TRBJ1-2; D gene: NA; CDR3 length: 14; V gene: TRBV4-1; CDR3 protein: CASSKRGGGDGYTF; CDR3 DNA: TGCGCCAGCAGCAAACGTGGGGGGGGCGATGGCTACACCTTC
clone size: NA; J gene: TRBJ2-1; D gene: TRBD2; CDR3 length: 14; V gene: TRBV29-1; CDR3 protein: CSGGRANGYNEQFF; CDR3 DNA: TGCAGCGGCGGGAGGGCAAACGGGTACAATGAGCAGTTCTTC
clone size: NA; J gene: TRBJ1-3; D gene: NA; CDR3 length: 17; V gene: TRBV3-1/TRBV3-2; CDR3 protein: CASSRATVAISGNTIYF; CDR3 DNA: TGTGCCAGCAGCCGAGCAACAGTTGCGATCTCTGGAAACACCATATATTTT
clone size: NA; J gene: TRBJ2-7; D gene: TRBD2; CDR3 length: 16; V gene: TRBV30; CDR3 protein: CAWSGGTSGISYEQYF; CDR3 DNA: TGTGCCTGGAGCGGGGGGACTAGCGGGATCTCCTACGAGCAGTACTTC
clone size: NA; J gene: TRBJ1-5; D gene: NA; CDR3 length: 13; V gene: TRBV27; CDR3 protein: CASSFDRNQPQHF; CDR3 DNA: TGTGCCAGCAGTTTTGACAGGAATCAGCCCCAGCATTTT
clone size: few; J gene: TRBJ2-5; D gene: NA; CDR3 length: 11; V gene: TRBV28; CDR3 protein: CASSLQETQYF; CDR3 DNA: TGTGCCAGCAGCCTACAAGAGACCCAGTACTTC
clone size: many; J gene: TRBJ2-1; D gene: TRBD2; CDR3 length: 19; V gene: TRBV3-1/TRBV3-2; CDR3 protein: CASSQVRTSGGVGYNEQFF; CDR3 DNA: TGTGCCAGCAGCCAAGTGAGGACTAGCGGGGGGGTTGGGTACAATGAGCAGTTCTTC
clone size: NA; J gene: TRBJ2-1; D gene: TRBD2; CDR3 length: 15; V gene: TRBV6-6; CDR3 protein: CASTYSGRISNEQFF; CDR3 DNA: TGTGCCAGCACCTATAGCGGGAGGATCAGCAATGAGCAGTTCTTC
clone size: NA; J gene: TRBJ1-2; D gene: NA; CDR3 length: 11; V gene: TRBV28; CDR3 protein: CASTGAYGYTF; CDR3 DNA: TGTGCCAGCACGGGAGCCTATGGCTACACCTTC
clone size: NA; J gene: TRBJ2-7; D gene: TRBD2; CDR3 length: 15; V gene: TRBV28; CDR3 protein: CASSSLAGDHYEQYF; CDR3 DNA: TGTGCCAGCAGTTCCCTAGCGGGCGATCACTACGAGCAGTACTTC
clone size: NA; J gene: TRBJ2-3; D gene: TRBD2; CDR3 length: 18; V gene: TRBV6-1; CDR3 protein: CASSESGGGADGPDTQYF; CDR3 DNA: TGTGCCAGCAGTGAATCGGGCGGGGGGGCCGATGGCCCGGATACGCAGTATTTT
clone size: NA; J gene: TRBJ2-3; D gene: NA; CDR3 length: 12; V gene: TRBV10-3; CDR3 protein: CAIAGGPDTQYF; CDR3 DNA: TGTGCCATTGCAGGCGGGCCGGATACGCAGTATTTT
clone size: NA; J gene: TRBJ1-2; D gene: TRBD1; CDR3 length: 17; V gene: TRBV3-1/TRBV3-2; CDR3 protein: CASSPTGTGQASYGYTF; CDR3 DNA: TGTGCCAGCAGCCCGACCGGGACAGGCCAGGCTTCCTATGGCTACACCTTC
clone size: NA; J gene: TRBJ1-1; D gene: TRBD1; CDR3 length: 14; V gene: TRBV6-5; CDR3 protein: CASDREVSNTEAFF; CDR3 DNA: TGTGCCAGCGACAGGGAAGTCTCCAACACTGAAGCTTTCTTT
clone size: NA; J gene: TRBJ1-2; D gene: NA; CDR3 length: 15; V gene: TRBV28; CDR3 protein: CASSPRGGANYGYTF; CDR3 DNA: TGTGCCAGCAGCCCTAGGGGGGGCGCTAACTATGGCTACACCTTC
clone size: NA; J gene: TRBJ2-7; D gene: NA; CDR3 length: 15; V gene: TRBV4-2; CDR3 protein: CASSHEYSPGYEQYF; CDR3 DNA: TGTGCCAGCAGCCACGAGTACTCTCCAGGCTACGAGCAGTACTTC
clone size: NA; J gene: TRBJ1-4; D gene: TRBD1; CDR3 length: 16; V gene: TRBV9; CDR3 protein: CASSVMGTGSNEKLFF; CDR3 DNA: TGTGCCAGCAGCGTAATGGGGACAGGGTCTAATGAAAAACTGTTTTTT
clone size: NA; J gene: TRBJ2-1; D gene: TRBD2; CDR3 length: 12; V gene: TRBV5-1; CDR3 protein: CASSQGTTLNIF; CDR3 DNA: TGCGCCAGCAGCCAAGGGACTACCCTGAATATCTTC
clone size: once; J gene: TRBJ2-3; D gene: NA; CDR3 length: 14; V gene: TRBV2; CDR3 protein: CATRLYTSTDTQYF; CDR3 DNA: TGTGCCACCAGACTGTATACTAGCACAGATACGCAGTATTTT
clone size: NA; J gene: TRBJ2-5; D gene: NA; CDR3 length: 15; V gene: TRBV5-4; CDR3 protein: CASSFVAGSPETQYF; CDR3 DNA: TGTGCCAGCAGCTTCGTGGCGGGGTCTCCAGAGACCCAGTACTTC
clone size: NA; J gene: TRBJ1-6; D gene: NA; CDR3 length: 14; V gene: TRBV6-1; CDR3 protein: CASSEARRDSPLHF; CDR3 DNA: TGTGCCAGCAGTGAAGCCCGTCGCGATTCACCCCTCCACTTT